The clone carrying this T cell receptor (beta chain) was seen only once. These data belong to a study of blood T cell repertoires in COVID-19. The CDR3 consists of 13 residues. With 4 bases removed from V and 5 bases from J, the gap between germline ends came to 12 bases. Germline values: CDR1 SGHNT, CDR2 YYREEE (reference sequence). Measured with immunoSEQ multiplex PCR; TCRdb has only the in-frame clones, and not every one. The sample has around 94,000 clones, around four fifths seen once. Material for sequencing was peripheral blood. The receptor comes from a man aged 45 to 65 with acute or convalescent COVID-19. This chain uses TRBV5-4 with TRBJ2-5, with a possible D match to TRBD1 (6 bases). CDR3 sequence reads: CASSLRGSETQYF. CDR3 in DNA: TGTGCCAGCAGCCTCAGGGGATCGGAGACCCAGTACTTC. The full variable domain, its missing parts supplied by reference TRBV5-4 and TRBJ2-5, is ETGVTQSPTHLIKTRGQQVTLRCSSQSGHNTVSWYQQALGQGPQFIFQYYREEENGRGNFPPRFSGLQFPNYSSELNVNALELDDSALYLCASSLRGSETQYFGPGTRLLVL.